This section outlines one T cell receptor beta chain sequence together with its context. The antigen is unknown. This entry comes from a study of PD-1 blockade in classical Hodgkin lymphoma. Study results and limitations: Newly diagnosed patients had diversity similar to the baseline diversity of complete responders. Nothing has yet pinned down what causes the repertoire differences, possibly disease activity or prior therapy.

Trimming took off 0 bases at V and 0 bases at J, with 18 bases between the two ends. CDR3 length: 19 residues. The germline V gene has CDR1 SGHNT and CDR2 YENEEA. Every patient was affected by relapse after autologous stem cell transplantation, while exposure to brentuximab vedotin was not uniform. Patients had relapsed/refractory classical Hodgkin lymphoma with complete response, partial response or progressive disease as best response. Sequenced by immunoSEQ multiplex PCR; TCRdb stores in-frame clones only, minus some. The sample holds about 85,000 clones, approximately 91% seen once. V usage is TRBV11-3 and J usage is TRBJ1-5; maybe TRBD1 (5 bases). This sequence originates from a human donor with classical Hodgkin lymphoma. Source: peripheral blood mononuclear cells (PBMCs), taken before the second cycle of nivolumab. The CDR3 protein is CASSLEFGGDFNSNQPQHF. As DNA, the CDR3 is TGTGCCAGCAGCTTAGAGTTTGGGGGAGACTTTAATAGCAATCAGCCCCAGCATTTT.